This T cell receptor beta chain was recovered during a study of blood T cell repertoires in COVID-19. Study summary: T cells, B-cell-depleted T cells, or PBMCs provided the cDNA or gDNA that served as material.

The CDR3 extends over 14 amino acids. V was pared by 3 bases and J by 1 base, with 7 bases between. Germline V gene sequence: CDR1 MDHEN, CDR2 SYDVKM. Original processing notes: Estimation of nucleated cell counts relied on the amplification of reference gene primers. TCRdb's table, derived via immunoSEQ multiplex PCR, lists solely in-frame clones and lacks some. For V, J and clone size, that table is used; D and trimming come from the DNA. The sample has roughly 250,000 clones; approximately 87% are singletons. The gene calls are TRBV28 and TRBJ2-4; no clear D. The clonotype comes from a human donor in a cohort sampled during active COVID-19. The specimen was peripheral blood. CDR3 nucleotide sequence: TGTGCCAGCAGTTTCTCCCCGGCCAAAAACATTCAGTACTTC. Translated: CASSFSPAKNIQYF.